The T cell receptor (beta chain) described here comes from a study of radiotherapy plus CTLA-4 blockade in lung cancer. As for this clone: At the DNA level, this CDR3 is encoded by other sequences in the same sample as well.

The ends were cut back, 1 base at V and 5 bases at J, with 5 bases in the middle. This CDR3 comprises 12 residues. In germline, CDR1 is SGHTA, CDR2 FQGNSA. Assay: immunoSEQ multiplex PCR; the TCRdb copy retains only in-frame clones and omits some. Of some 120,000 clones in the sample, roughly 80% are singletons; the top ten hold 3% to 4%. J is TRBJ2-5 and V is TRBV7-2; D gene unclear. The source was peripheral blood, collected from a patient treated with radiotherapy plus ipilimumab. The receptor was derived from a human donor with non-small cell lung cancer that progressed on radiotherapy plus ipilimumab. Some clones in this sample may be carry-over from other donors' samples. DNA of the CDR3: TGTGCCAGCAGCTTAGTGCGCGAGACCCAGTACTTC. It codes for CASSLVRETQYF.